The clone carrying this TCR beta chain showed up many times. Antigen: not known. This specimen belongs to a study of T cell repertoires in cytomegalovirus infection. Background on the study: Public TCR beta signatures provided an indication of both CMV infection and a matching HLA type. Study-wide results and caveats: Cumulative frequency of public TCR beta families picked out carriers of CMV plus the relevant HLA. HLA-C-restricted CMV-specific TCR beta clonotypes were dominant in the ex vivo response.

CDR1 is SGHTA, CDR2 FQGNSA, per germline. This CDR3 comprises 18 residues. With 1 base removed from V and 2 bases from J, the gap between germline ends came to 20 bases. Each CDR3 protein gets one entry after TCRdb re-called the reads with MiXCR. The table has roughly 130,000 distinct CDR3 sequences, approximately 9.2% seen once. This TCR derives from a human donor in good health (CMV status not recorded). Some clones in this sample may be carry-over from other donors' samples. This chain links TRBV7-2 with TRBJ2-5; the D gene is possibly TRBD2 (7 bases). The sequencing sample was made of PBMCs. CDR3 residues: CASSLEGDGGPRQETQYF. The CDR3 bases are TGTGCCAGCAGCTTAGAAGGGGACGGGGGGCCCAGGCAAGAGACCCAGTACTTC. Full variable domain (rest looked up from reference TRBV7-2 and TRBJ2-5): GAGVSQSPSNKVTEKGKDVELRCDPISGHTALYWYRQSLGQGLEFLIYFQGNSAPDKSGLPSDRFSAERTGGSVSTLTIQRTQQEDSAVYLCASSLEGDGGPRQETQYFGPGTRLLVL.